This T cell receptor (beta chain) was identified in a study of OX40 agonist ivuxolimab in advanced cancers. Regarding the complete study: Ivuxolimab was an agonistic, fully human IgG2 monoclonal antibody directed against OX40 (CD134), a costimulatory receptor. Intravenous ivuxolimab was administered to patients every 2 weeks at six dose levels: 0.01, 0.1, 0.3, 1.5, 3 and 10 mg/kg. Of the approximately 54 patients in dose escalation, about 20 had hepatocellular carcinoma, some 15 had melanoma, 9 had renal cell carcinoma and 9 had head and neck cancer. The dose-escalation cohort was 82.7% male with a mean age of roughly 60 years, ranging from about 23 to 85. Patients were allowed to have had prior anti-PD-1, anti-PD-L1 or anti-CTLA-4 therapy, and 40% of the dose-escalation patients had previously received checkpoint inhibitors. Three dose-escalation patients achieved partial responses, one with hepatocellular carcinoma and two with cutaneous melanoma. Peripheral TCRbeta sequencing was intended to test whether TCR sequence diversity was altered and clonal T-cell expansion was caused by ivuxolimab. The paper describes the monotherapy dose-escalation part (N of about 54 patients) of the phase I trial of ivuxolimab. The full study reports these points: In partial responders in the 0.1-3.0 mg/kg groups, normalized peripheral clonal expansion was found to be among the lowest, especially among CD8+ T cells. The antigen specificity of the peripheral T cells that underwent clonal expansion was not determined. After ivuxolimab, CD8+ T cells had more expanded clones than CD4+ T cells on average. Clonal expansion of both CD4+ and CD8+ blood T cells was observed from baseline to week 6 at doses 0.1 to 3.0 mg/kg. Low levels of normalized T-cell clonal expansion were also seen in some nonresponding patients.

Genomic DNA was extracted from sorted cells for sequencing of the TCRbeta CDR3 region. The immunoSEQ Assay was used for sequencing of TCRbeta CDR3 regions. TCRdb retrieved this table from immuneACCESS and kept in-frame rearrangements only. Not all clones are present; in checked studies, unresolved V genes account for under half, and no reason is known for the remainder. The sample table holds about 110,000 clones, of which 90% were seen once. The ten largest clones add up to roughly 0.5% of the sample. Patients with a history of autoimmune disease or receiving systemic immunosuppression were excluded from the trial. Peripheral blood for TCR sequencing was collected from all dose cohorts at baseline, on cycle 4 day 1, and on cycle 7 day 1. The samples were taken from a phase I, first-in-human, multicenter, open-label dose-escalation trial of ivuxolimab. Adults with locally advanced or metastatic melanoma, renal cell carcinoma, hepatocellular carcinoma or head and neck squamous cell carcinoma were enrolled in the trial. CD4+ and CD8+ T cells were sorted separately from peripheral blood before TCR sequencing.

This clone has a handful of counts. Which antigen it targets is not known. Base qualities were left out, and no much larger clone turns up one base away. V is cut by 4 bases and J by 2 bases, and the space between the germline ends is 8 bases. Inclusive of the bounding cysteine and phenylalanine, the CDR3 is 13 residues long. Only the CDR3 DNA stays, 39 bases, in frame from base 1. According to the germline V gene, CDR1 reads MDHEN and CDR2 reads SYDVKM. Specimen: CD4+ or CD8+ T cells sorted from blood, collected in a trial of the OX40 agonist ivuxolimab. The V and J genes are TRBV28 and TRBJ1-1; the D gene is not confidently resolved. The receptor comes from an adult with an advanced solid tumor such as melanoma, head and neck, liver or kidney cancer. The DNA reads as follows: TGTGCCAGCAGTTCCCAGGTTAACACTGAAGCTTTCTTT. Translation gives CASSSQVNTEAFF.